Each of the 25 T cell receptor beta chains below was sequenced from the same sample in a study of T cells in localized non-small cell lung cancer. Produced via immunoSEQ multiplex PCR; TCRdb's table is partial and in-frame only. Here the sample spans fewer than 25,000 clones, roughly 92% being singletons. Sequences were derived from peripheral blood, sampled before any cancer treatment. All receptors derive from a woman aged 40 to 75 with stage I lung adenocarcinoma.

V and J are TRBV28 and TRBJ1-2, with 10 bases lining up with TRBD1. V was clipped by 8 bases and J by 8 bases; unmatched bases: 8. Germline CDR1 is MDHEN and CDR2 is SYDVKM. This CDR3 has 13 residues. The CDR3 sequence: CASRRQGAGGYTF. CDR3 bases: TGTGCCAGCCGACGACAGGGGGCGGGGGGCTACACCTTC.

This chain joins TRBV28 and TRBJ1-5, with D unresolved. CDR1 is MDHEN and CDR2 is SYDVKM in the germline V gene. The CDR3 is 12 residues long. V lost 2 bases, J lost 3 bases, and 2 bases lay in between. Written as DNA, the CDR3 is TGTGCCAGCAGTTTACCCAATCAGCCCCAGCATTTT. As protein: CASSLPNQPQHF.

The J gene is TRBJ2-7, the V gene TRBV12-1; the DNA was not used to check the table's D call, TRBD2. TRBV12-1 is labeled a pseudogene. The CDR3 loop spans 10 amino acids. CDR3 region: CASSFASGRF. DNA for the CDR3: TGTGCCAGCAGCTTTGCCAGCGGCCGCTTC.

The V call is TRBV5-1, the J call TRBJ2-7; D is uncertain. Germline values: CDR1 SGHRS, CDR2 YFSETQ. V was clipped by 0 bases and J by 1 base, with 8 bases between them. The length of the CDR3 is 14 residues. The CDR3 bases are TGCGCCAGCAGCTTGGGTCTCGCTTCCTACGAGCAGTACTTC. Its translation is CASSLGLASYEQYF.

The chain uses TRBV18 and TRBJ1-3, with unresolved D. V was pared by 3 bases and J by 2 bases, with 14 bases between. CDR3 length: 16 amino acids. Per germline, CDR1 KGHSH and CDR2 LQKENI. The DNA for the CDR3 is TGTGCCAGCTCACCTTCCTCGGTCCGGGCTGGAAACACCATATATTTT. This translates into CASSPSSVRAGNTIYF. The full variable domain, with the rest looked up from reference TRBV18 and TRBJ1-3, is NAGVMQNPRHLVRRRGQEARLRCSPMKGHSHVYWYRQLPEEGLKFMVYLQKENIIDESGMPKERFSAEFPKEGPSILRIQQVVRGDSAAYFCASSPSSVRAGNTIYFGEGSWLTVV.

The chain carries TRBV28 and TRBJ2-1; 9 bases line up with TRBD2. CDR1 and CDR2 (germline): MDHEN, SYDVKM. The CDR3 has 16 residues. Trimming at V came to 5 bases and at J to 7 bases, leaving 12 bases not matched to a gene. As DNA, the CDR3 is TGTGCCAGCAGTCCCGGGCGGGGGGGCGGTCGAAATGAGCAGTTCTTC. This gives the protein CASSPGRGGGRNEQFF.

The chain uses TRBV2 and TRBJ2-2; D uncertain. The germline V and J ends were trimmed by 8 bases and 4 bases, with 8 bases remaining between them. CDR3 length: 12 amino acids. CDR1 and CDR2 from the germline V gene are SNHLY and FYNNEI. CDR3 DNA: TGTGCCAGCGGGCGCATCACCGGGGAGCTGTTTTTT. Amino acids: CASGRITGELFF.

This CDR3 reads CASTSSGQGAYEQYF. CDR3 nucleotides: TGTGCCAGTACCTCGTCAGGACAGGGGGCCTACGAGCAGTACTTC. The chain is built from TRBV19 and TRBJ2-7; TRBD1 agrees at 10 bases. J gave up 2 bases and V 7 bases, and 8 bases lay outside the gene matches. The CDR3 contains 15 residues. CDR1 is LNHDA, CDR2 SQIVND, per germline (reference sequence).

The gene calls are TRBV4-2 and TRBJ2-3; 9 nucleotides agree with TRBD2. Germline trimming cut 4 bases from V and 0 bases from J; bases unmatched to any gene: 5. The CDR3 spans 16 residues. From germline, CDR1 is LGHNA and CDR2 YNFKEQ. CDR3 nucleotide sequence: TGTGCCAGCAGCCTTTTGACTAGCGGCAGCACAGATACGCAGTATTTT. Translating it yields CASSLLTSGSTDTQYF.

The table lists this clone with a count of one. This sequence joins TRBV25-1 and TRBJ1-2, with TRBD1 matching over 10 bases. The germline gives CDR1 MGHDK, CDR2 SYGVNS. This CDR3 has 13 amino acids. V shed 4 bases and J 5 bases; nucleotides not matched to a gene: 1. CDR3: CASSGQGAYGYTF. In DNA form, the CDR3 reads TGTGCCAGCAGTGGACAGGGGGCTTATGGCTACACCTTC.

The chain has TRBV6-5 and TRBJ2-5; D is uncertain. Trimming cost V 8 bases and J 0 bases, with 13 bases left between them. There are 14 residues in the CDR3. CDR1 and CDR2 from the germline V gene are MNHEY and SVGAGI. The CDR3 sequence: CASRTALYQETQYF. The CDR3, as DNA: TGTGCCAGCCGAACTGCTTTGTACCAAGAGACCCAGTACTTC.

This chain's CDR3 is CATSRARGPPGLTFF. Here the CDR3 DNA reads TGTGCCACCAGCAGAGCCAGGGGGCCTCCTGGGCTTACTTTCTTT. The chain carries TRBV15 and TRBJ1-1, with 8 bases matching TRBD1. Germline CDR1 and CDR2: LNHNV and YYDKDF (reference sequence). CDR3 length equals 15 residues. V was clipped by 1 base and J by 12 bases; unmatched bases: 13.

CDR3 loop: CASSVGYRAGANVLTF. DNA of the CDR3: TGTGCCAGCAGTGTCGGTTACAGGGCTGGGGCCAACGTCCTGACTTTC. The gene calls are TRBV7-3 and TRBJ2-6, with a tentative D call TRBD1 (6 bases). CDR1 is SGHTA and CDR2 is FQGTGA in the germline V gene. This CDR3 has 16 residues. Trimming left V 6 bases short and J 2 bases short, with 14 bases between.

The V gene is TRBV6-5, the J gene TRBJ1-2; perhaps TRBD1 as D (5 bases). V was pared by 2 bases and J by 4 bases, with 5 bases between. This CDR3 has 12 amino acids. Germline loops: CDR1 MNHEY, CDR2 SVGAGI. The chain's CDR3 is CASSYGGYGYTF. CDR3 nucleotides: TGTGCCAGCAGTTACGGGGGCTATGGCTACACCTTC.

The CDR3 coding sequence is TGTGCCAGCAGTCTCACTACTAACTATGGCTACACCTTC. Translating gives CASSLTTNYGYTF. The chain links TRBV6-1 to TRBJ1-2, with no clear D. V shed 5 bases and J shed 0 bases, with 7 bases lying between them. This CDR3 has 13 amino acids. Germline CDR1 is MNHNS and CDR2 is SASEGT.

The chain recombines TRBV15 with TRBJ2-7, with 9 bases that match TRBD1. CDR1 is LNHNV and CDR2 is YYDKDF in the germline V gene (reference sequence). This CDR3 spans 15 amino acids. V trimming: 2 bases; J trimming: 6 bases; junction bases outside the gene matches: 8. This chain's CDR3 is CATSRPGTGPTEQYF. The CDR3 DNA is TGTGCCACCAGCAGACCCGGGACAGGGCCGACCGAGCAGTACTTC.

The chain employs TRBV19 and TRBJ2-7; D gene uncertain. Germline CDR1 is LNHDA and CDR2 is SQIVND (reference sequence). V lost 3 bases to trimming and J lost 7 bases, with 13 bases between them. The length of the CDR3 is 13 residues. DNA of the CDR3: TGTGCCAGTAGTATTGGGGTCGGTGTAGAGCAGTACTTC. This sequence encodes CASSIGVGVEQYF.

The chain links TRBV7-8 to TRBJ2-1, with 12 bases aligning to TRBD2. The trim removed 2 bases at V and 9 bases at J, leaving 8 bases unmatched. Germline CDR1 SGHVS, CDR2 FQNEAQ. The CDR3 contains 16 residues. CDR3 bases: TGTGCCAGCAGCTTACTAGCGGGAGGGCCGGGCGGTGAGCAGTTCTTC. This translates into CASSLLAGGPGGEQFF.

The chain has TRBV19 and TRBJ1-1; D not certain. This CDR3 comprises 13 residues. Between the trimmed V and J ends, which lost 5 bases and 6 bases, there was a span of 13 bases. Germline V CDR1 and CDR2: LNHDA, SQIVND (reference sequence). The CDR3 DNA follows: TGTGCCAGTAGTCGAGGCAGAGGGTCTGAAGCTTTCTTT. Amino acid sequence: CASSRGRGSEAFF.

The chain combines TRBV5-3 with TRBJ2-1; the match to TRBD2 covers 8 bases. TRBV5-3 is recorded as an ORF, its role being uncertain. J gave up 5 bases and V 2 bases, and 6 bases lay outside the gene matches. The CDR3 is made up of 15 amino acids. The CDR3 DNA sequence: TGTGCCAGAAGCTTACGAACTAGCGGACACAATGAGCAGTTCTTC. It specifies CARSLRTSGHNEQFF.

The chain carries TRBV28 and TRBJ2-7; D unclear. The CDR3 has 13 amino acids. Trimming cost V 4 bases and J 0 bases, with 7 bases left between them. Germline loops: CDR1 MDHEN, CDR2 SYDVKM. CDR3 DNA sequence: TGTGCCAGCAGTTGGATGAGCTCCTACGAGCAGTACTTC. Translated, it gives CASSWMSSYEQYF. Complete variable domain (other parts from reference TRBV28 and TRBJ2-7): DVKVTQSSRYLVKRTGEKVFLECVQDMDHENMFWYRQDPGLGLRLIYFSYDVKMKEKGDIPEGYSVSREKKERFSLILESASTNQTSMYLCASSWMSSYEQYFGPGTRLTVT.

This clone was seen only a few times. Other DNA variants within this sample encode the same CDR3. The rearrangement links TRBV19 to TRBJ2-1; 10 bases are a match to TRBD2. This CDR3 is 15 amino acids long. Per the germline V gene, CDR1 is LNHDA and CDR2 is SQIVND (reference sequence). V lost 6 bases, J lost 1 base, and 3 bases stayed unmatched. CDR3 in amino acids: CASRRTSGSYNEQFF. CDR3 DNA sequence: TGTGCCAGTAGACGGACTAGCGGATCCTACAATGAGCAGTTCTTC.

CDR3 bases: TGTGCCAGCAGTTTGGGGGGGTATGGCTACACCTTC. It codes for CASSLGGYGYTF. This chain joins TRBV28 and TRBJ1-2; a possible D gene is TRBD1 (5 bases). Trimming shortened V by 3 bases and J by 5 bases, and 7 bases separated the two germline ends. The CDR3 is 12 amino acids. Germline values: CDR1 MDHEN, CDR2 SYDVKM.

The chain combines TRBV6-7 with TRBJ1-4; TRBD1 matches 8 bases. TRBV6-7 is an ORF for which the function is uncertain. The CDR3 extends over 16 amino acids. The trim removed 3 bases at V and 3 bases at J, leaving 6 bases unmatched. The CDR3 coding sequence is TGTGCCAGCAGTTATGGGGAACAGGGGGCTAATGAAAAACTGTTTTTT. As protein: CASSYGEQGANEKLFF.

The CDR3 sequence: CASSTLECRLWTYEQYF. CDR3 nucleotide sequence: TGTGCCAGCAGCACCCTTGAGTGCAGGCTGTGGACCTACGAGCAGTACTTC. The V call is TRBV7-7, the J call TRBJ2-7; no clear D gene. The germline V gene encodes CDR1 SSHAT and CDR2 FNYEAQ (reference sequence). The CDR3 totals 17 residues. The V end was cut by 5 bases, the J end by 2 bases, with 22 bases between. Drawing the rest from reference TRBV7-7 and TRBJ2-7, the complete variable domain is GAGVSQSPRYKVTKRGQDVTLRCDPISSHATLYWYQQALGQGPEFLTYFNYEAQPDKSGLPSDRFSAERPEGSISTLTIQRTEQRDSAMYRCASSTLECRLWTYEQYFGPGTRLTVT.